This TCR beta chain is from a study of blood T cell repertoires in COVID-19. Libraries were prepared by immunoSEQ multiplex PCR; TCRdb keeps only in-frame clonotypes and omits some of them. This table holds about 97,000 clones, about 85% found once. The CDR3 contains 18 residues. CDR1 and CDR2 from the germline V gene are MGHRA and YSYEKL. V was cut by 0 bases and J by 0 bases, with 12 bases left in between. Source material: peripheral blood. This TCR was sampled from a man aged 50 to 60 with active COVID-19. This sequence joins TRBV4-1 and TRBJ2-6; D not certain. CDR3 amino acids: CASSQDRSGSSGANVLTF. The CDR3 region has the DNA TGCGCCAGCAGCCAAGATCGGTCAGGTAGCTCTGGGGCCAACGTCCTGACTTTC.